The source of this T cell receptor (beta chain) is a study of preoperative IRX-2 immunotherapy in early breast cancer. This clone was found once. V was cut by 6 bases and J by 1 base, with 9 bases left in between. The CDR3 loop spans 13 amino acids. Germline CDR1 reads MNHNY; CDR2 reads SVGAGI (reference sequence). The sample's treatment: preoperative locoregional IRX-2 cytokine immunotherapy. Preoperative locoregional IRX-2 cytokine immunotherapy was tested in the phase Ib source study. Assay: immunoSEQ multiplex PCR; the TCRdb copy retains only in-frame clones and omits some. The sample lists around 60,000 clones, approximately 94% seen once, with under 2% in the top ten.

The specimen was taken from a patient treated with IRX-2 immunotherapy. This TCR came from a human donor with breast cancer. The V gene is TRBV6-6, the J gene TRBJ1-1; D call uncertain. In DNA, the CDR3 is TGTGCCAGCAGCGACTGGAGGAACACTGAAGCTTTCTTT. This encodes CASSDWRNTEAFF.